The 20 T cell receptor beta chains given below trace back to one sample, sequenced in a study of T cell repertoires in cytomegalovirus infection. TCRdb fed the reads into MiXCR, producing one record per CDR3 protein. The table lists roughly 130,000 distinct CDR3 sequences, 7.5% to 9% of them singletons. Source material: PBMCs. The receptors were gathered from a human donor in good health (CMV status not recorded). Some clones in this sample may be carry-over from other donors' samples.

This clonotype was observed at least ten times. The rearrangement joins TRBV10-3 to TRBJ1-2, with D unclear. This CDR3 is 11 amino acids long. Germline loops: CDR1 ENHRY, CDR2 SYGVKD. V was trimmed by 1 base and J by 11 bases, leaving 8 bases between them. Here the CDR3 reads CAISEFQGYTF. The CDR3 region has the DNA TGTGCCATCAGTGAGTTCCAAGGATACACCTTC.

This clonotype was seen a handful of times. The J gene is TRBJ2-2, the V gene TRBV28; D remains ambiguous. The germline gives CDR1 MDHEN, CDR2 SYDVKM. V was cut by 8 bases and J by 2 bases, with 15 bases left in between. The CDR3 is made up of 15 amino acids. CDR3 DNA sequence: TGTGCCAGCTGTAATTTGGTCTTTAACACCGGGGAGCTGTTTTTT. Its protein is CASCNLVFNTGELFF. The full variable domain, rest sourced from reference TRBV28 and TRBJ2-2, is DVKVTQSSRYLVKRTGEKVFLECVQDMDHENMFWYRQDPGLGLRLIYFSYDVKMKEKGDIPEGYSVSREKKERFSLILESASTNQTSMYLCASCNLVFNTGELFFGEGSRLTVL.

There are many counts of this clonotype. This chain connects TRBV6-5 to TRBJ1-3; no firm D call. V shed 3 bases and J shed 0 bases, with 6 bases lying between them. CDR3 length equals 14 residues. CDR1 is MNHEY and CDR2 is SVGAGI in the germline V gene. The CDR3 bases are TGTGCCAGCAGTTATGACCACTCTGGAAACACCATATATTTT. Translation gives CASSYDHSGNTIYF.

The rearrangement uses TRBV7-2 and TRBJ2-1; D remains unclear. Trimming shortened V by 5 bases and J by 5 bases, and 22 bases separated the two germline ends. Germline values: CDR1 SGHTA, CDR2 FQGNSA. The CDR3 consists of 17 residues. CDR3 sequence reads: CASSPLVGLPPDNEQFF. CDR3 DNA: TGTGCCAGCAGCCCTTTGGTAGGGTTACCCCCTGACAATGAGCAGTTCTTC.

This chain uses TRBV3-1 with TRBJ1-4, with D uncertain. From germline, CDR1 is LGHDT and CDR2 YNNKEL (reference sequence). Trimming stripped 0 bases from V and 6 bases from J, with 8 bases between. CDR3 length: 14 residues. CDR3 residues: CASSQEGGHEKLFF. The CDR3 region has the DNA TGTGCCAGCAGCCAAGAAGGAGGACATGAAAAACTGTTTTTT.

This clonotype was counted only a few times. V is TRBV20-1 and J is TRBJ2-3, with TRBD2 identical over 9 bases. CDR1 is DFQATT, CDR2 SNEGSKA, per germline (reference sequence). V gave up 6 bases and J gave up 5 bases; unmatched junction bases: 12. This CDR3 has 15 amino acids. CDR3 residues: CSAQRRGGGVDTQYF. The CDR3 coding sequence is TGCAGTGCGCAGCGGCGGGGGGGCGGTGTAGATACGCAGTATTTT.

The table lists this clonotype with many counts. The chain has TRBV7-2 and TRBJ2-5; the match to TRBD2 covers 8 bases. The CDR3 consists of 15 residues. The trim removed 5 bases at V and 6 bases at J, leaving 11 bases unmatched. CDR1 and CDR2 from the germline V gene are SGHTA and FQGNSA. Here the CDR3 DNA reads TGTGCCAGCAGCCGGGGACTAGAATGGGCACAGACCCAGTACTTC. Translating it yields CASSRGLEWAQTQYF.

This clonotype was picked up many times. The chain is built from TRBV28 and TRBJ2-7; D call uncertain. V gave up 2 bases and J gave up 8 bases, with 13 bases separating them. CDR3 length equals 13 residues. The germline V gene has CDR1 MDHEN and CDR2 SYDVKM. The CDR3 sequence: CASSLPLPPKQYF. CDR3 nucleotide sequence: TGTGCCAGCAGTTTACCCCTACCCCCTAAGCAGTACTTC. The full variable domain, with the rest looked up from reference TRBV28 and TRBJ2-7, is DVKVTQSSRYLVKRTGEKVFLECVQDMDHENMFWYRQDPGLGLRLIYFSYDVKMKEKGDIPEGYSVSREKKERFSLILESASTNQTSMYLCASSLPLPPKQYFGPGTRLTVT.

The chain is built from TRBV29-1 and TRBJ1-2; 9 bases map to TRBD1. The length of the CDR3 is 16 residues. Trimming at V came to 2 bases and at J to 8 bases, leaving 15 bases not matched to a gene. The germline CDR1 and CDR2 sequences are SQVTM and ANQGSEA. This CDR3 is CSVEPTGGRNEWGYTF. The CDR3 nucleotides read TGCAGCGTTGAACCTACAGGGGGCCGCAACGAATGGGGCTACACCTTC. The complete variable domain, with remaining parts taken from reference TRBV29-1 and TRBJ1-2, reads SAVISQKPSRDICQRGTSLTIQCQVDSQVTMMFWYRQQPGQSLTLIATANQGSEATYESGFVIDKFPISRPNLTFSTLTVSNMSPEDSSIYLCSVEPTGGRNEWGYTFGSGTRLTVV.

This clonotype has ten or more counts. This rearrangement joins TRBV28 to TRBJ2-5; D possibly corresponds to TRBD2 (7 bases). There are 14 residues in the CDR3. Trimming cost V 6 bases and J 5 bases, with 16 bases left between them. CDR1 is MDHEN and CDR2 is SYDVKM in the germline V gene. The CDR3 region has the DNA TGTGCCAGCAGAGGGGGGGCGTTGGGCGAGACCCAGTACTTC. It specifies CASRGGALGETQYF. The full variable domain, rest sourced from reference TRBV28 and TRBJ2-5, is DVKVTQSSRYLVKRTGEKVFLECVQDMDHENMFWYRQDPGLGLRLIYFSYDVKMKEKGDIPEGYSVSREKKERFSLILESASTNQTSMYLCASRGGALGETQYFGPGTRLLVL.

This clonotype came up many times. The chain is built from TRBV28 and TRBJ1-5, with 9 bases fitting TRBD1. This CDR3 has 14 residues. V was pared by 1 base and J by 6 bases, with 1 base of the junction left unmatched. CDR1 is MDHEN, CDR2 SYDVKM, per germline. The CDR3 is CASSLYRGLQPQHF. The CDR3 nucleotides are TGTGCCAGCAGTTTATACAGGGGGCTTCAGCCCCAGCATTTT.

This clonotype was found many times. The gene calls are TRBV14 and TRBJ1-1, with no clear D. CDR1 is SGHDN, CDR2 FVKESK, per germline. This CDR3 is 14 amino acids long. V shed 2 bases and J shed 10 bases, with 17 bases lying between them. The CDR3 sequence: CASSQLRTLTGAFF. CDR3 sequence (DNA): TGTGCCAGCAGCCAACTCCGGACCTTAACGGGAGCTTTCTTT.

This clonotype has a count of ten or more. The chain employs TRBV7-8 and TRBJ1-5; TRBD1 aligns across 7 bases. V shed 2 bases and J 6 bases; nucleotides not matched to a gene: 7. The CDR3 length is 15 residues. Germline assignment: CDR1 SGHVS and CDR2 FQNEAQ. The CDR3 sequence is CASSLPPGQTQPQHF. In DNA form, the CDR3 reads TGTGCCAGCAGCTTACCCCCGGGACAGACTCAGCCCCAGCATTTT.

This clonotype was seen many times. The rearrangement joins TRBV20-1 to TRBJ1-4; TRBD1 might be the D (5 bases). CDR1 DFQATT and CDR2 SNEGSKA come from the germline V gene (reference sequence). The CDR3 has 14 amino acids. Trimming shortened V by 0 bases and J by 3 bases, and 8 bases separated the two germline ends. CDR3 protein: CSARETGANEKLFF. In DNA, the CDR3 is TGCAGTGCTAGAGAAACGGGGGCTAATGAAAAACTGTTTTTT.

The table lists this clonotype with many counts. The rearrangement joins TRBV18 to TRBJ1-6; D remains ambiguous. Germline V gene lookup returns CDR1 KGHSH and CDR2 LQKENI. The CDR3 is 14 residues long. V lost 4 bases to trimming and J lost 5 bases, with 9 bases between them. CDR3 nucleotides: TGTGCCAGCTCACAGACGGAACATAATTCACCCCTCCACTTT. Protein sequence: CASSQTEHNSPLHF.

This clonotype came up many times. The V and J genes are TRBV6-5 and TRBJ1-1, with D uncertain. From germline, CDR1 is MNHEY and CDR2 SVGAGI. Trimming shortened V by 0 bases and J by 2 bases, and 7 bases separated the two germline ends. The CDR3 consists of 14 residues. CDR3 protein: CASSYSNLNTEAFF. The CDR3 coding sequence is TGTGCCAGCAGTTACTCGAACCTTAACACTGAAGCTTTCTTT.

This clonotype has a count of ten or more. The rearrangement uses TRBV7-2 and TRBJ2-3; the D gene is possibly TRBD1 (7 bases). The germline V gene encodes CDR1 SGHTA and CDR2 FQGNSA. CDR3 length: 13 residues. Trimming took off 5 bases at V and 4 bases at J, with 10 bases between the two ends. CDR3 coding DNA: TGTGCCAGCAGCCAGGGGGGCGCAGATACGCAGTATTTT. Its translation is CASSQGGADTQYF.

This clonotype showed up many times. The V and J genes are TRBV6-6 and TRBJ2-7; D uncertain. The germline V gene has CDR1 MNHNY and CDR2 SVGAGI (reference sequence). This CDR3 region has 13 residues. V was cut by 0 bases and J by 5 bases, with 8 bases left in between. The CDR3 here is CASSYSWADEQYF. The CDR3 coding sequence is TGTGCCAGCAGTTACTCTTGGGCGGACGAGCAGTACTTC.

This clonotype was counted ten times or more. The gene calls are TRBV28 and TRBJ2-7; weak D call: TRBD1 (6 bases). Trimming took off 2 bases at V and 4 bases at J, with 12 bases between the two ends. CDR1 is MDHEN and CDR2 is SYDVKM in the germline V gene. This CDR3 is built from 14 residues. Here the CDR3 reads CASSLGGNLYEQYF. In nucleotides, the CDR3 is TGTGCCAGCAGTTTAGGGGGCAACCTTTACGAGCAGTACTTC.

Ten or more counts support this clonotype. This chain uses TRBV7-8 with TRBJ2-1, with a tentative D call TRBD1 (6 bases). The CDR3 consists of 16 residues. The ends were cut back, 3 bases at V and 0 bases at J, with 12 bases in the middle. From germline, CDR1 is SGHVS and CDR2 FQNEAQ. Here the CDR3 reads CASSFTRGRSYNEQFF. CDR3 DNA: TGTGCCAGCAGCTTCACCAGGGGTCGCTCCTACAATGAGCAGTTCTTC.